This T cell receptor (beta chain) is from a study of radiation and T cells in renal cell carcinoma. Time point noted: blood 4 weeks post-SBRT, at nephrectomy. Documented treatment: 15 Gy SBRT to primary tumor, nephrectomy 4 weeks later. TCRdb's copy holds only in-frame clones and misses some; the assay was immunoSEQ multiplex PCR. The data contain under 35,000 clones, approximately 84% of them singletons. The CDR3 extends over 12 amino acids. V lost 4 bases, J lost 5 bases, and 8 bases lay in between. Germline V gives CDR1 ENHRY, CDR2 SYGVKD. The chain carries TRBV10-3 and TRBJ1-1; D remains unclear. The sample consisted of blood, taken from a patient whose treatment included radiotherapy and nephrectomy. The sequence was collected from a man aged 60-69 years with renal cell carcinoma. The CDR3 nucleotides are TGTGCCATCAGTGGGCAAGGGACTGAAGCTTTCTTT. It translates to CAISGQGTEAFF.